This is a list of T cell receptor beta chains from one sample in a study of beta chain features in type 1 diabetes. Clones were sequenced by immunoSEQ multiplex PCR, and TCRdb holds only the in-frame ones, with some missing. The data show hundreds of thousands of clones, with 11% to 15% seen just once and 0.04% held by the top ten. Sequenced sample: naive CD4+ T cells from blood. The receptors come from a man aged 18 to 29 with type 1 diabetes. Both conserved end residues are trimmed from each CDR3. Size tells how often a clone was seen (once, few, many) or the class of an expanded clone, and some rows leave it out.

>TRBJ2-1|TRBV5-1|few
ASSLGLAGDYNEQF
>TRBJ2-2|TRBV28|few
ASMARSNTGELF
>TRBJ1-2|TRBV30|.
AWIPRRGLRYT
>TRBJ2-1|TRBV2|few
ASSEVVQF
>TRBJ2-7|TRBV2|few
ASSEDRVYEQY
>TRBJ1-4|TRBV7-9|few
ASSFTGTVNEKLF
>TRBJ2-5|TRBV28|.
ASTFKGTQY
>TRBJ2-7|TRBV7-2|few
ASSRVRRGAEQY
>TRBJ2-3|TRBV30|few
AWSVVLGGNTQY
>TRBJ2-7|TRBV25-1|.
ASSERGTGIYEQY
>TRBJ2-6|TRBV7-3|few
ASSPRLAGGMIGANVLT
>TRBJ1-3|TRBV13|.
ASSLRGVSSGNTIY
>TRBJ2-5|TRBV6-5|.
ASSTDRQETQY
>TRBJ2-7|TRBV7-2|.
ASSRGLYEQY
>TRBJ2-7|TRBV7-2|.
ASSQTGGSTYEQY
>TRBJ1-3|TRBV29-1|.
SVVKGQSSISGNTIY
>TRBJ1-4|TRBV2|few
ASRTQGTLF
>TRBJ1-6|TRBV30|few
ASERGGMASPLH
>TRBJ1-6|TRBV7-2|few
ASSLLRDYNSPLH
>TRBJ2-7|TRBV29-1|.
SVEGLPGQTYEQY
>TRBJ2-5|TRBV29-1|.
SVERDPKETQY
>TRBJ1-1|TRBV13|few
ASTRRSLTEAF
>TRBJ2-7|TRBV4-3|.
ASSQVWRGLPYEQY
>TRBJ1-6|TRBV7-9|.
ASSLVSLATNNSPLH
>TRBJ1-2|TRBV25-1|few
ASRGGNYGYT
>TRBJ1-2|TRBV29-1|.
SVGGEGRNYGYT
>TRBJ1-1|TRBV28|few
ASRRSPNTEAF
>TRBJ2-7|TRBV7-2|.
ASSSTTGYEQY
>TRBJ1-2|TRBV30|few
AWSKGAVGYT
>TRBJ1-3|TRBV29-1|.
SVEPHTGNTIY
>TRBJ2-5|TRBV7-6|.
ASSFGPQETQY
>TRBJ1-1|TRBV29-1|.
SVEDPGSGTEAF
>TRBJ1-2|TRBV9|.
ASSVEPPGIGGYGYT
>TRBJ1-1|TRBV25-1|once
ASSNRVTEAF
>TRBJ2-2|TRBV6-6|few
ASSYPDRRTGELF
>TRBJ1-4|TRBV19|.
ASSSRDRVTNEKLF
>TRBJ2-1|TRBV19|many
ASSPIGTVYNEQF
>TRBJ2-5|TRBV2|few
ASSLGRTQETQY
>TRBJ1-5|TRBV2|few
ASSEQGAYQPQH
>TRBJ2-1|TRBV27|few
ASRLASYNEQF
>TRBJ1-4|TRBV27|.
ASSRFATNEKLF
>TRBJ1-3|TRBV5-1|.
ASSLSGQTSGNTIY
>TRBJ2-5|TRBV7-9|.
ASRDRVQETQY
>TRBJ1-2|TRBV30|few
AWSRTGTVYGYT
>TRBJ2-2|TRBV30|.
AWDPGQTVSGELF
>TRBJ2-6|TRBV6-5|few
ASLRSSSGANVLT
>TRBJ1-2|TRBV5-6|few
ASSFQENYGYT
>TRBJ1-2|TRBV30|few
AWSVRPTT
>TRBJ1-2|TRBV25-1|.
ASSDLLDTQGYT
>TRBJ2-1|TRBV30|.
AWGPDTAYNEQF
>TRBJ2-7|TRBV30|.
AWTRPRLAGVYEQY
>TRBJ1-6|TRBV5-1|few
ASSVEERNSPLH
>TRBJ2-7|TRBV11-2|few
ASSLSGLPSYEQY